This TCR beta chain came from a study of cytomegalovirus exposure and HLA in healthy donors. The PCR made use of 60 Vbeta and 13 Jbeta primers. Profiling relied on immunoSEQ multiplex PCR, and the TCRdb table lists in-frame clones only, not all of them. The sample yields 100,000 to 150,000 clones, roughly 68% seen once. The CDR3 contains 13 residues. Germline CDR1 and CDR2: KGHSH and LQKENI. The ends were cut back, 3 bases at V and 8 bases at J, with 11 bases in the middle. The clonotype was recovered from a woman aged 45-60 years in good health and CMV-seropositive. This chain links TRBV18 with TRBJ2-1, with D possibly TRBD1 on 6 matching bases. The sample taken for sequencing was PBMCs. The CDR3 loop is CASSPYRADEQFF. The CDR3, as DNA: TGTGCCAGCTCACCTTACAGGGCGGATGAGCAGTTCTTC.